Each of the 4 T cell receptor beta chains below was sequenced from the same sample in a study of CD8+CD57+ T cells in acquired aplastic anemia. Sequenced patients had shown CD8+CD57+ cell expansion by flow cytometry. TCR beta VDJ and CDR3 profiling used genomic DNA as template. TCRdb independently ran MiXCR on the reads; one entry per CDR3 protein. The sample has about 180,000 distinct CDR3 sequences; less than 65% are singletons. What was sequenced was sorted CD4+, CD8+, or CD8+CD57+ T cells (not recorded which) from PBMCs. These receptors originate from a human donor with aplastic anemia.

Many counts were recorded for this clonotype. V usage is TRBV4-1 and J usage is TRBJ1-1; D is unclear. V gave up 0 bases and J gave up 0 bases, with 8 bases separating them. There are 15 residues in the CDR3. Germline loops: CDR1 MGHRA, CDR2 YSYEKL. The CDR3 reads CASSQEDGMNTEAFF. The CDR3 nucleotides are TGCGCCAGCAGCCAAGAGGACGGTATGAACACTGAAGCTTTCTTT.

Here the CDR3 reads CSVAGGGQGVIQPQHF. CDR3 nucleotides: TGCAGCGTTGCGGGTGGTGGGCAGGGGGTAATTCAGCCCCAGCATTTT. The genes are TRBV29-1 and TRBJ1-5; 7 bases fit TRBD1. V shed 4 bases and J 6 bases; nucleotides not matched to a gene: 15. The CDR3 spans 16 residues. Germline-derived CDR1 and CDR2 are SQVTM and ANQGSEA.

This chain uses TRBV5-1 with TRBJ1-4; D remains unclear. This CDR3 has 16 residues. Germline CDR1 is SGHRS and CDR2 is YFSETQ. Trimming removed 4 bases from V and 0 bases from J, with 13 bases in between. In nucleotides, the CDR3 is TGCGCCAGCAGCCCCTCCGCGGGGACAACTAATGAAAAACTGTTTTTT. This codes for CASSPSAGTTNEKLFF. Variable domain in full (rest from reference TRBV5-1 and TRBJ1-4): KAGVTQTPRYLIKTRGQQVTLSCSPISGHRSVSWYQQTPGQGLQFLFEYFSETQRNKGNFPGRFSGRQFSNSRSEMNVSTLELGDSALYLCASSPSAGTTNEKLFFGSGTQLSVL.

This clonotype was seen ten or more times. The V gene is TRBV20-1, the J gene TRBJ2-7; D call uncertain. The CDR3 sequence is 14 residues long. CDR1 and CDR2 from the germline V gene are DFQATT and SNEGSKA (reference sequence). Trimming removed 3 bases at V and 2 bases at J, with 14 bases between. In DNA, the CDR3 is TGCAGTGCTAGCTCTCGAGAACCCACCTACGAGCAGTACTTC. It codes for CSASSREPTYEQYF.